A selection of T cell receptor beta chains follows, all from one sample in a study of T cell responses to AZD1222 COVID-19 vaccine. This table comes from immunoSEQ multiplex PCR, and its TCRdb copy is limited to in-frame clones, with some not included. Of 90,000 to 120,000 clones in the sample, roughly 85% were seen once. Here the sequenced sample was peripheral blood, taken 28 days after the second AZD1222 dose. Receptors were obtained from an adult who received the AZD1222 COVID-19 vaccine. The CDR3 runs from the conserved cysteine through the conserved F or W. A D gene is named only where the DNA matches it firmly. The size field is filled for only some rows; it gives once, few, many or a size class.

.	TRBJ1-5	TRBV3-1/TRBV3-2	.	CASSQRGNNQPQHF	TGTGCCAGCAGCCAACGGGGGAACAATCAGCCCCAGCATTTT
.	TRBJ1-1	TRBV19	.	CATHPGHVVITEAFF	TGTGCCACCCACCCGGGACACGTTGTTATCACTGAAGCTTTCTTT
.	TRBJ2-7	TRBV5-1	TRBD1	CASCRTGTYEQYF	TGCGCCAGTTGTCGGACAGGGACCTACGAGCAGTACTTC
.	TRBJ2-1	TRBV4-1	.	CASSPMTDEQFF	TGCGCCAGCAGCCCCATGACAGACGAGCAGTTCTTC
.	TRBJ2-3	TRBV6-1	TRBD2	CASSELAGGSTDTQYF	TGTGCCAGCAGTGAACTAGCGGGGGGAAGCACAGATACGCAGTATTTT
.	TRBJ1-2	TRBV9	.	CASSVDTSNYGYTF	TGTGCCAGCAGCGTAGACACATCTAACTATGGCTACACCTTC
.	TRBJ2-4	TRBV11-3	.	CASSLDRDPRGRVAKNIQYF	TGTGCCAGCAGCTTAGACAGGGACCCCCGGGGCAGAGTAGCCAAAAACATTCAGTACTTC
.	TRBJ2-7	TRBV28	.	CASSFSPPRTPDGEQYF	TGTGCCAGCAGTTTTTCCCCCCCGAGGACCCCAGACGGTGAGCAGTACTTC
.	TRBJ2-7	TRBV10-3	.	CAISPPMAGSYEQYF	TGTGCCATCAGTCCCCCGATGGCAGGTTCCTACGAGCAGTACTTC
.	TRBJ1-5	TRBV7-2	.	CASSLQQGHQPQHF	TGTGCCAGCAGCTTACAACAGGGTCATCAGCCCCAGCATTTT
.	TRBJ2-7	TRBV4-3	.	CASSQDQASVQYF	TGCGCCAGCAGCCAAGATCAGGCTAGCGTGCAGTACTTC
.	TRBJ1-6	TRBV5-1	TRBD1	CASSQRFRDRNSPLHF	TGCGCCAGCAGCCAACGATTCCGGGACAGAAATTCACCCCTCCACTTT
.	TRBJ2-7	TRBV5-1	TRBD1	CASSFNRQGSYEQYF	TGCGCCAGCAGCTTCAATCGACAGGGTTCGTACGAGCAGTACTTC
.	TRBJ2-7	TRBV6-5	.	CASSYSQANYEQYF	TGTGCCAGCAGTTACTCCCAGGCCAACTACGAGCAGTACTTC
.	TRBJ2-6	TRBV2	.	CASSGGAGANVLTF	TGTGCCAGCAGTGGGGGCGCTGGGGCCAACGTCCTGACTTTC
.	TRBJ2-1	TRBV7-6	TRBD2	CASSSSGGAFNEQFF	TGTGCCAGCAGCTCTAGCGGGGGGGCCTTTAATGAGCAGTTCTTC
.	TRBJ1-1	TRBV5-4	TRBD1	CASSLFQGGSTEAFF	TGTGCCAGCAGCTTGTTTCAGGGGGGTAGCACTGAAGCTTTCTTT
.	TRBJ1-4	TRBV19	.	CASGAGPATNEKLFF	TGTGCCAGTGGGGCAGGACCTGCAACTAATGAAAAACTGTTTTTT
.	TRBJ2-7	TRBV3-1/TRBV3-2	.	CASSQESVYEQYF	TGTGCCAGCAGCCAAGAGTCAGTCTACGAGCAGTACTTC
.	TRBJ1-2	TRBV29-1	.	CSVGGYGYTF	TGCAGCGTCGGCGGCTATGGCTACACCTTC
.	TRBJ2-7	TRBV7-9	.	CASSSLSDKLVEQYF	TGTGCCAGCAGCTCCCTTAGCGACAAATTGGTCGAGCAGTACTTC
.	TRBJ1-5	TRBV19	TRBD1	CASNPTGPGQPQHF	TGTGCCAGTAACCCGACAGGGCCGGGTCAGCCCCAGCATTTT
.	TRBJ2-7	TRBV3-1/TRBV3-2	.	CASSLTQGGDEQYF	TGTGCCAGCAGCCTAACGCAGGGAGGCGACGAGCAGTACTTC
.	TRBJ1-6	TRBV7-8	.	CASSLWGSRSPLHF	TGTGCCAGCAGCTTATGGGGATCTAGATCACCCCTCCACTTT
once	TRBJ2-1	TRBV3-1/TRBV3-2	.	CASSHPRGRANEQFF	TGTGCCAGCAGCCATCCCAGGGGTCGCGCCAATGAGCAGTTCTTC
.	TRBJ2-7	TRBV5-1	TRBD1	CASSPAGTGTYEQYF	TGCGCCAGCAGCCCCGCCGGGACAGGGACCTACGAGCAGTACTTC
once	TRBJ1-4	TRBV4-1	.	CASSQGPRGFGVDEKLFF	TGCGCCAGCAGCCAAGGCCCTCGCGGATTCGGGGTAGATGAAAAACTGTTTTTT
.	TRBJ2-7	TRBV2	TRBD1	CASSSGQGINEQYF	TGTGCCAGCAGTTCAGGACAGGGGATCAACGAGCAGTACTTC
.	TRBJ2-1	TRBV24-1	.	CATSDLASREEFF	TGTGCCACCAGTGACCTTGCGAGCAGGGAAGAGTTCTTC
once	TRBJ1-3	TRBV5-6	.	CASSFQASGNTIYF	TGTGCCAGCAGCTTCCAGGCCTCTGGAAACACCATATATTTT
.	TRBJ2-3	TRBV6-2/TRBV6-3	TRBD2	CASSQAGGPGDTQYF	TGTGCCAGCAGTCAAGCGGGGGGGCCCGGAGATACGCAGTATTTT
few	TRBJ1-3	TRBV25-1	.	CASSAYRDPGNTIYF	TGTGCCAGCAGTGCTTACAGGGACCCTGGAAACACCATATATTTT
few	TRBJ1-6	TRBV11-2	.	CASSSGVLNSPLHF	TGTGCCAGCAGCTCGGGGGTGTTAAATTCACCCCTCCACTTT
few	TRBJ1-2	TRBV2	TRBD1	CASRSGTGKIDYGYTF	TGTGCCAGCAGATCCGGGACAGGGAAGATCGACTATGGCTACACCTTC
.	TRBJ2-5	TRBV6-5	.	CASRGKGRETQYF	TGTGCCAGCAGGGGTAAGGGTCGGGAGACCCAGTACTTC
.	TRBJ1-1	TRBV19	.	CASSIRGAEAFF	TGTGCCAGTAGTATCAGGGGCGCTGAAGCTTTCTTT
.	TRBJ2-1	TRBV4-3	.	CASSRRGQDEQFF	TGCGCCAGCAGCCGAAGAGGGCAAGATGAGCAGTTCTTC
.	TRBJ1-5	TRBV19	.	CASSRRALGNQPQHF	TGTGCCAGTAGTAGGCGGGCATTGGGCAATCAGCCCCAGCATTTT
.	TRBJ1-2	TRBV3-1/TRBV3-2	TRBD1	CASSQATGTVYHTF	TGTGCCAGCAGCCAAGCAACCGGGACAGTCTATCACACCTTC
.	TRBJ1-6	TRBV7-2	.	CASSSPGLSSYNSPLHF	TGTGCCAGCAGCTCCCCGGGACTTAGCTCCTATAATTCACCCCTCCACTTT
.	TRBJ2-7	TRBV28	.	CASSHPQPTYEQYF	TGTGCCAGCAGTCACCCACAGCCTACCTACGAGCAGTACTTC
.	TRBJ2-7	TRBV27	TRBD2	CASRSLGGSYEQYF	TGTGCCAGCAGATCCCTCGGGGGGTCCTACGAGCAGTACTTC
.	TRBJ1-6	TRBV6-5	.	CASSLFNSPLHF	TGTGCCAGCAGCCTTTTTAATTCACCCCTCCACTTT
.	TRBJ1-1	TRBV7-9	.	CASSSVLPEAFF	TGTGCCAGCAGCTCGGTGTTGCCAGAAGCTTTCTTT
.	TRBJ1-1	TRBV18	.	CASSPKDGVTEAFF	TGTGCCAGCTCACCAAAGGACGGAGTTACTGAAGCTTTCTTT
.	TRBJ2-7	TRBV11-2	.	CASSLDRREQYF	TGTGCCAGCAGCTTAGATCGTAGGGAGCAGTACTTC
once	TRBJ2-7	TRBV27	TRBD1	CASGTATYEQYF	TGTGCCAGCGGGACAGCCACCTACGAGCAGTACTTC
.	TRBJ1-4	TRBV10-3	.	CAISAAENEKLFF	TGTGCCATCAGTGCGGCCGAGAATGAAAAACTGTTTTTT
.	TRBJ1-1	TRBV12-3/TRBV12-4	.	CASSLTGNTEAFF	TGTGCCAGCAGTTTAACGGGGAACACTGAAGCTTTCTTT
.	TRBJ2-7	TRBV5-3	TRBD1	CARSLGTGGRGEQYF	TGTGCCAGAAGCTTGGGGACAGGGGGCAGGGGCGAGCAGTACTTC
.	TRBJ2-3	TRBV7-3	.	CASSLNAALDTQYF	TGTGCCAGCAGCCTAAATGCAGCCTTAGATACGCAGTATTTT
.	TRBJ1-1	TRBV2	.	CASSAFTNTEAFF	TGTGCCAGCAGCGCGTTCACGAACACTGAAGCTTTCTTT
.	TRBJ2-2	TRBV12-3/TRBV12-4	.	CASSLGLDGELFF	TGTGCCAGCAGTCTCGGACTCGACGGGGAGCTGTTTTTT
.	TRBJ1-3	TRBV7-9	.	CASSLEGSGGNTIYF	TGTGCCAGCAGCTTAGAAGGGTCAGGGGGAAACACCATATATTTT